The 21 T cell receptor beta chains given below trace back to one sample, sequenced in a study of cytomegalovirus exposure and HLA in healthy donors. PCR employed 60 Vbeta and 13 Jbeta primers. Repertoires were generated with immunoSEQ multiplex PCR, while TCRdb's copy carries only in-frame clones and drops some. The profile shows 100,000 to 150,000 clones, more than 80% of them singletons. Source material: PBMCs. The receptors here all came from a man aged 25 to 40 in good health and CMV-seropositive.

The V gene is TRBV4-2, the J gene TRBJ1-2; 9 bases are shared with TRBD1. The CDR3 contains 15 residues. J was trimmed by 5 bases and V by 1 base; bases with no gene match: 5. Germline V gives CDR1 LGHNA, CDR2 YNFKEQ. CDR3 bases: TGTGCCAGCAGCCAAGGCGGACAGGGGCGATATGGCTACACCTTC. It encodes CASSQGGQGRYGYTF.

This clone was observed a single time. The CDR3 spells CASSYSSGARAEGYTF. DNA for the CDR3: TGTGCCAGCAGTTACTCGAGCGGGGCACGGGCGGAGGGCTACACCTTC. V and J are TRBV6-5 and TRBJ1-2, with D possibly being TRBD1 (5 bases). CDR1 and CDR2 (germline): MNHEY, SVGAGI. The CDR3 extends over 16 amino acids. V gave up 0 bases and J gave up 8 bases, with 19 bases separating them.

This clone is classed as medium-sized. The chain is built from TRBV18 and TRBJ2-5; D gene uncertain. The V gene's germline CDR1 is KGHSH and CDR2 LQKENI. Trimming pared 3 bases from V and 4 bases from J, leaving 9 bases between. The CDR3 runs 13 residues. Here the CDR3 reads CASSPLSGETQYF. The CDR3 coding sequence is TGTGCCAGCTCACCTTTGAGTGGAGAGACCCAGTACTTC. The complete variable domain, with remaining parts taken from reference TRBV18 and TRBJ2-5, reads NAGVMQNPRHLVRRRGQEARLRCSPMKGHSHVYWYRQLPEEGLKFMVYLQKENIIDESGMPKERFSAEFPKEGPSILRIQQVVRGDSAAYFCASSPLSGETQYFGPGTRLLVL.

The chain is built from TRBV5-1 and TRBJ2-7, with TRBD1 as a possible D gene (5 bases). This CDR3 is 13 amino acids long. The V gene lost 0 bases and the J gene lost 6 bases, with 10 bases spanning the gap. Germline CDR1 and CDR2: SGHRS and YFSETQ. The chain's CDR3 is CASSLVGRVEQYF. The DNA for the CDR3 is TGCGCCAGCAGCTTGGTGGGCAGGGTCGAGCAGTACTTC.

The chain joins TRBV27 to TRBJ2-7; no firm D call. The CDR3 runs to 13 residues. Germline lookup yields CDR1 MNHEY and CDR2 SMNVEV (reference sequence). The V end lost 5 bases, the J end lost 7 bases, and 15 bases lay between the germline ends. The CDR3 region is CASSPDTEWEQYF. CDR3 coding DNA: TGTGCCAGCAGTCCGGATACGGAGTGGGAGCAGTACTTC.

The rearrangement joins TRBV5-1 to TRBJ2-1; the match to TRBD1 covers 8 bases. The CDR3 totals 15 residues. Germline V lookup: CDR1 SGHRS, CDR2 YFSETQ. V was pared by 2 bases and J by 11 bases, with 12 bases of the junction left unmatched. The CDR3 protein is CASSLAGDRTTKQFF. Here the CDR3 DNA reads TGCGCCAGCAGCTTAGCCGGGGACAGGACGACAAAGCAGTTCTTC.

Written as DNA, the CDR3 is TGTGCCAGCAAGGGACAGGGTTTCGAGCAGTACTTC. Translating gives CASKGQGFEQYF. The chain carries TRBV6-5 and TRBJ2-7; 9 nucleotides align to TRBD1. V trimming: 7 bases; J trimming: 6 bases; junction bases outside the gene matches: 4. Per the germline V gene, CDR1 is MNHEY and CDR2 is SVGAGI. The CDR3 contains 12 residues.

This chain joins TRBV7-3 and TRBJ2-6, with D possibly TRBD2 on 5 matching bases. The V gene lost 0 bases and the J gene lost 4 bases, with 7 bases spanning the gap. In germline, CDR1 is SGHTA, CDR2 FQGTGA. The CDR3 length is 15 residues. The DNA of the CDR3 is TGTGCCAGCAGCTTAACCGGGGAGGGGGCCAACGTCCTGACTTTC. Its protein product is CASSLTGEGANVLTF.

This sequence joins TRBV6-1 and TRBJ2-1; weak D call: TRBD2 (6 bases). Germline loops: CDR1 MNHNS, CDR2 SASEGT. Trimming shortened V by 7 bases and J by 0 bases, and 13 bases separated the two germline ends. The CDR3 loop spans 15 amino acids. The CDR3 DNA is TGTGCCAGCAAAAATAGCGGTAGCTCCTACAATGAGCAGTTCTTC. Translation: CASKNSGSSYNEQFF.

V and J are TRBV7-6 and TRBJ2-1; TRBD2 matches at 7 bases. Germline V gene data show CDR1 as SGHVS and CDR2 as FNYEAQ. V dropped 5 bases and J dropped 9; count of bases not matched to a gene: 7. The CDR3 extends over 13 amino acids. In DNA, the CDR3 is TGTGCCAGCAGCCTCGGGACTAATCGTGAGCAGTTCTTC. This gives the protein CASSLGTNREQFF. The full variable domain, its missing parts supplied by reference TRBV7-6 and TRBJ2-1, is GAGVSQSPRYKVTKRGQDVALRCDPISGHVSLYWYRQALGQGPEFLTYFNYEAQQDKSGLPNDRFSAERPEGSISTLTIQRTEQRDSAMYRCASSLGTNREQFFGPGTRLTVL.

The chain recombines TRBV21-1 with TRBJ2-2; the table's D call, TRBD2, has no DNA check behind it. TRBV21-1 is a recognized pseudogene. The CDR3 runs 16 residues. The CDR3 DNA follows: TGTGCCAGCAGCAATTTAGCGGGGGGGCCCACCGGGGAGCTGTTTTTT. Its translation: CASSNLAGGPTGELFF.

The J gene is TRBJ2-2, the V gene TRBV5-6; D not resolved. The CDR3 is 15 residues long. Germline CDR1 is SGHDT and CDR2 is YYEEEE. The ends were cut back, 2 bases at V and 1 base at J, with 9 bases in the middle. The CDR3 protein is CASSLQRGNTGELFF. The CDR3 bases are TGTGCCAGCAGCTTACAACGAGGGAACACCGGGGAGCTGTTTTTT.

The chain combines TRBV27 with TRBJ1-5; D remains ambiguous. The V end was cut by 2 bases, the J end by 4 bases, with 6 bases between. This CDR3 is 13 amino acids long. Germline lookup yields CDR1 MNHEY and CDR2 SMNVEV (reference sequence). The CDR3 nucleotides read TGTGCCAGCAGTTTACGGTTAAATCAGCCCCAGCATTTT. As protein: CASSLRLNQPQHF.

V and J are TRBV5-1 and TRBJ2-6, with D possibly TRBD1 on 6 matching bases. The V and J ends lost 7 bases and 2 bases respectively, with 10 bases between them. The CDR3 spans 14 residues. The V gene's germline CDR1 is SGHRS and CDR2 YFSETQ. DNA of the CDR3: TGCGCCAGCCTAGAGGGGGCTGGGGCCAACGTCCTGACTTTC. Amino acid sequence: CASLEGAGANVLTF. Based on the CDR3 plus reference TRBV5-1 and TRBJ2-6, the full variable domain is KAGVTQTPRYLIKTRGQQVTLSCSPISGHRSVSWYQQTPGQGLQFLFEYFSETQRNKGNFPGRFSGRQFSNSRSEMNVSTLELGDSALYLCASLEGAGANVLTFGAGSRLTVL.

V and J are TRBV6-1 and TRBJ2-6, with D unresolved. CDR1 MNHNS and CDR2 SASEGT come from the germline V gene. Trimming stripped 6 bases from V and 4 bases from J, with 10 bases between. The CDR3 runs to 14 residues. CDR3: CASSLSPGANVLTF. The CDR3 DNA sequence: TGTGCCAGCAGCCTATCCCCCGGGGCCAACGTCCTGACTTTC.

This chain links TRBV6-1 with TRBJ1-2; TRBD1 matches 10 bases. There are 15 residues in the CDR3. Per germline, CDR1 MNHNS and CDR2 SASEGT. CDR3 sequence (DNA): TGTGCGATTAGCCAGGGACAGGGGAGAAACTATGGCTACACCTTC. Translation gives CAISQGQGRNYGYTF.

CDR3 in amino acids: CASSPSPGTHYGYTF. CDR3 nucleotide sequence: TGTGCCAGCAGCCCAAGTCCGGGGACTCACTATGGCTACACCTTC. J is TRBJ1-2 and V is TRBV7-3; D is perhaps TRBD1 (5 bases). The V end was cut by 5 bases, the J end by 3 bases, with 16 bases between. The CDR3 is made up of 15 amino acids. CDR1 and CDR2 (germline): SGHTA, FQGTGA. Filled out from reference TRBV7-3 and TRBJ1-2, the complete variable domain reads GAGVSQTPSNKVTEKGKYVELRCDPISGHTALYWYRQSLGQGPEFLIYFQGTGAADDSGLPNDRFFAVRPEGSVSTLKIQRTERGDSAVYLCASSPSPGTHYGYTFGSGTRLTVV.

This clone was seen a handful of times. One end of the junction fails to match germline, which may point to a read error. V usage is TRBV4-1 and J usage is TRBJ1-2, with D unresolved. CDR1 and CDR2 from the germline V gene are MGHRA and YSYEKL. The CDR3 covers 13 residues. CDR3 in DNA: TGCGCCAGCAGCCAAGATCGGGGAACTTCGTGGGCCTTC. The encoded protein is CASSQDRGTSWAF.

This clone has a handful of counts. This chain uses TRBV14 with TRBJ1-2, with a tentative D call TRBD1 (5 bases). The CDR3 covers 14 residues. CDR1 SGHDN and CDR2 FVKESK come from the germline V gene. Trimming left V 0 bases short and J 4 bases short, with 9 bases between. The CDR3 spells CASSQDRVGYGYTF. CDR3 DNA: TGTGCCAGCAGCCAAGACAGGGTGGGCTATGGCTACACCTTC.

This clone was counted once. The CDR3 nucleotides read TGTGCCAGTAGTACTCTCCTAGCGGGGGGGGGAAATGAGCAGTTCTTC. Encoded protein: CASSTLLAGGGNEQFF. This chain links TRBV19 with TRBJ2-1; 12 nucleotides line up with TRBD2. The length of the CDR3 is 16 residues. Trimming removed 4 bases from V and 7 bases from J; junction bases left unmatched: 8. Germline CDR1 and CDR2: LNHDA and SQIVND (reference sequence).

The chain recombines TRBV5-1 with TRBJ1-1; TRBD1 agrees at 8 bases. Germline lookup yields CDR1 SGHRS and CDR2 YFSETQ. This CDR3 is built from 14 residues. The ends lost 2 bases at V and 1 base at J; junction bases unmatched: 1. The chain's CDR3 is CASSFTGGNTEAFF. CDR3 DNA: TGCGCCAGCAGCTTTACAGGGGGGAACACTGAAGCTTTCTTT.